The 23 T cell receptor beta chains listed next were all sequenced from one sample in a study of T cell clonality in common variable immunodeficiency. Study findings and constraints: Fewer deletions and N-nucleotide insertions were reportedly seen in common variable immunodeficiency TCR beta sequences.

For these TCRs, the target antigens are not known. TCRdb keeps only in-frame clones here, not all; method: immunoSEQ multiplex PCR. The table lists tens of thousands of clones, with no singletons. The source material was peripheral blood mononuclear cells. The receptors were sampled from a human donor with common variable immunodeficiency.

This clone was detected ten times or more. The read falls 3 residues short of the CDR3 end, and the missing part is taken from the germline J gene. The chain joins TRBV19 to TRBJ2-5, with 9 bases aligning to TRBD1. Germline V gene lookup returns CDR1 LNHDA and CDR2 SQIVND (reference sequence). The V gene end was trimmed by 10 bases and the J gene end by 2 bases; junction bases not matched to a gene: 5. The length of the CDR3 is 13 residues. The sequenced part of the CDR3 DNA is TGTGCCACCCGAGACAGGGGGCAAGAGACC. It specifies CATRDRGQET. The entire CDR3 protein is CATRDRGQETQYF.

Points on this clone: The missing CDR3 end, 3 residues past where the read stops, is filled in from the germline J gene. The V and J genes are TRBV5-1 and TRBJ2-3, with D possibly matching TRBD1 (5 bases). Per germline, CDR1 SGHRS and CDR2 YFSETQ. The CDR3 loop spans 15 amino acids. V lost 0 bases to trimming and J lost 3 bases, with 11 bases between them. CDR3 DNA (partial): TGCGCCAGCAGCTTGGATACAAGGGGTACAGATACG. It is translated as CASSLDTRGTDT. Given in full, the CDR3 is CASSLDTRGTDTQYF.

This clone was detected ten times or more. The read halts 3 residues ahead of the CDR3 end, with the missing end drawn from the germline J gene. The V call is TRBV7-2, the J call TRBJ2-1, with D possibly being TRBD2 (5 bases). The CDR3 extends over 15 amino acids. The germline V gene has CDR1 SGHTA and CDR2 FQGNSA. The germline V and J ends were trimmed by 2 bases and 7 bases, with 15 bases remaining between them. The sequenced CDR3 bases are TGTGCCAGCAGCTTACAGTCTAGCTTCGGTAATGAG. It encodes CASSLQSSFGNE. The whole CDR3 is CASSLQSSFGNEQFF.

This clone was observed at least ten times. Read coverage stops 3 residues before the CDR3 terminus; the germline J gene supplies the remainder. The chain uses TRBV3-1 (or the pseudogene TRBV3-2) and TRBJ2-5; TRBD1 matches 8 bases. Per germline, CDR1 LGHDT and CDR2 YNNKEL (reference sequence). The CDR3 contains 12 residues. Germline trimming cut 4 bases from V and 5 bases from J; bases unmatched to any gene: 0. CDR3 DNA, as far as it was read: TGTGCCAGCAGCCGGACAGGGGAGACC. It codes for CASSRTGET. The whole CDR3 reads CASSRTGETQYF.

On this clone itself: The read halts 3 residues ahead of the CDR3 end, with the missing end drawn from the germline J gene. V is TRBV19 and J is TRBJ1-5; 8 bases match TRBD1. The CDR3 is made up of 16 amino acids. Per germline, CDR1 LNHDA and CDR2 SQIVND (reference sequence). V was clipped by 5 bases and J by 0 bases; unmatched bases: 6. Incomplete CDR3 DNA: TGTGCCAGTAGTCGAGCTGGACAGGGTAGCAATCAGCCC. Translating gives CASSRAGQGSNQP. The whole CDR3 sequence is CASSRAGQGSNQPQHF.

This clone appeared a few times. The CDR3 end falls 3 residues outside the read, so it is completed with the germline J gene. J is TRBJ2-1 and V is TRBV2; 8 bases map to TRBD2. Germline V gene lookup returns CDR1 SNHLY and CDR2 FYNNEI. Trimming took 3 bases from V and 8 from J; bases not matched to a gene: 6. The CDR3 length is 14 residues. The DNA read from the CDR3 is TGTGCCAGCAGTGAGTTAGCGGGGTTGGATGAG. Protein sequence: CASSELAGLDE. The full CDR3 sequence reads CASSELAGLDEQFF.

Remarks on this clone: From the germline J gene comes the end of the CDR3, since the read stops 3 residues before it. The chain carries TRBV5-1 and TRBJ2-5; TRBD2 might be the D (6 bases). From germline, CDR1 is SGHRS and CDR2 YFSETQ. The CDR3 extends over 15 amino acids. Trimming cost V 0 bases and J 3 bases, with 12 bases left between them. Partial CDR3 DNA: TGCGCCAGCAGCTTGGTCGGGGGTAGGGAAGAGACC. Protein: CASSLVGGREET. The full CDR3 sequence reads CASSLVGGREETQYF.

There are many counts of this clone. The CDR3 end falls 3 residues outside the read, so it is completed with the germline J gene. This chain uses TRBV19 with TRBJ2-1, with D possibly matching TRBD1 (6 bases). The germline V and J ends were trimmed by 7 bases and 5 bases, with 15 bases remaining between them. Looked up from germline, CDR1 is LNHDA and CDR2 is SQIVND (reference sequence). The length of the CDR3 is 14 residues. The sequenced part of the CDR3 DNA is TGTGCCAGTAACGACAGGCTTGTTAACAATGAG. It translates to CASNDRLVNNE. The full CDR3 protein is CASNDRLVNNEQFF.

In its sample, this clone was seen many times. The read ends 3 residues shy of where the CDR3 ends; the end is completed using the germline J gene. J is TRBJ2-5 and V is TRBV2; 8 bases are a match to TRBD1. Germline V gene sequence: CDR1 SNHLY, CDR2 FYNNEI. J was trimmed by 3 bases and V by 4 bases; bases with no gene match: 10. CDR3 length equals 16 residues. Incomplete CDR3 DNA: TGTGCCAGCAGTGTACTTCTTGGACAGGGTGAAGAGACC. It yields the protein CASSVLLGQGEET. The entire CDR3 protein is CASSVLLGQGEETQYF.

This clone was counted many times. The CDR3 region is CSAKLAPEQFF. The part of the CDR3 DNA that was read is TGCAGTGCCAAGCTAGCGCCTGAG. The gene calls are TRBV20-1 and TRBJ2-1, with a possible D match to TRBD2 (6 bases). Coverage ceases 3 residues before the CDR3 finishes, and the germline J gene fills in the end. This CDR3 has 11 residues. Germline-derived CDR1 and CDR2 are DFQATT and SNEGSKA (reference sequence). V shed 6 bases and J shed 9 bases, with 12 bases lying between them.

The sample holds many counts of this clone. The DNA ends 3 residues before the CDR3 does, and the rest of the CDR3 is filled in from the germline J gene. The J gene is TRBJ2-2, the V gene TRBV18, with D uncertain. The length of the CDR3 is 13 residues. V lost 2 bases to trimming and J lost 5 bases, with 6 bases between them. Looked up from germline, CDR1 is KGHSH and CDR2 is LQKENI. The DNA read from the CDR3 is TGTGCCAGCTCACCAAAGGGTACCGGGGAG. This translates into CASSPKGTGE. The entire CDR3 protein reads CASSPKGTGELFF.

In regard to this clone: The CDR3 end lies 3 residues beyond the end of the read and is filled in from the germline J gene. The V call is TRBV29-1, the J call TRBJ1-2; tentative D call: TRBD1 (5 bases). The germline V gene has CDR1 SQVTM and CDR2 ANQGSEA. The CDR3 consists of 12 residues. V gave up 4 bases and J gave up 6 bases, with 12 bases separating them. The sequenced CDR3 bases are TGCAGCGTTGGCCAGGGAAGGCATGGC. Protein product: CSVGQGRHG. The whole CDR3 is CSVGQGRHGYTF.

This clone was counted ten times or more. Read coverage stops 3 residues before the CDR3 terminus; the germline J gene supplies the remainder. The V call is TRBV11-3, the J call TRBJ2-1; TRBD2 agrees at 9 bases. Per germline, CDR1 SGHNT and CDR2 YENEEA. The CDR3 has 15 residues. J was trimmed by 3 bases and V by 0 bases; bases with no gene match: 0. CDR3 region: CASSLEAGGYNEQFF. The CDR3 DNA, read in part, is TGTGCCAGCAGCTTAGAAGCGGGGGGCTACAATGAG.

This clone appeared many times. Coverage ceases 3 residues before the CDR3 finishes, and the germline J gene fills in the end. This chain connects TRBV19 to TRBJ2-2, with 8 bases fitting TRBD2. This CDR3 comprises 16 residues. V lost 3 bases to trimming and J lost 4 bases; unmatched junction nucleotides: 7. Germline CDR1 and CDR2: LNHDA and SQIVND (reference sequence). The DNA read from the CDR3 is TGTGCCAGTAGTATCATAACCGGGAGGGGCACCGGGGAG. This encodes CASSIITGRGTGE. The full CDR3 sequence reads CASSIITGRGTGELFF.

Regarding this clone: The read gets to within 3 residues of the CDR3 end, and the germline J gene fills in the rest. The chain joins TRBV19 to TRBJ1-4; 7 nucleotides match TRBD1. With 4 bases clipped from V and 3 bases from J, the junction kept 5 bases outside the gene matches. Germline CDR1 reads LNHDA; CDR2 reads SQIVND (reference sequence). There are 15 residues in the CDR3. The CDR3 loop reads CASSTLGTANEKLFF. The CDR3 bases that were read are TGTGCCAGTAGTACCCTCGGGACAGCTAATGAAAAA.

By sample fraction, this clone is medium-sized. The covered CDR3 bases are TGTGCCAGCAGCATAGGACAGGCGGGTCAGCCC. As protein: CASSIGQAGQP. In full, the CDR3 reads CASSIGQAGQPQHF. The rearrangement uses TRBV5-6 and TRBJ1-5, with 7 bases matching TRBD1. The DNA ends 3 residues before the CDR3 does, and the rest of the CDR3 is filled in from the germline J gene. V was pared by 4 bases and J by 6 bases, with 7 bases of the junction left unmatched. The CDR3 runs 14 residues. Germline lookup yields CDR1 SGHDT and CDR2 YYEEEE.

This clone appeared many times. The sequenced fragment ends 3 residues before the CDR3 boundary, so the rest is inferred from the germline J gene. The J gene is TRBJ2-1, the V gene TRBV29-1; TRBD1 matches at 7 bases. Per germline, CDR1 SQVTM and CDR2 ANQGSEA. The CDR3 spans 14 residues. J gave up 5 bases and V 5 bases, and 9 bases lay outside the gene matches. CDR3: CSVKGDSSNNEQFF. The covered CDR3 bases are TGCAGCGTTAAGGGGGACAGTTCCAACAATGAG.

This clone was seen many times. The read terminates 3 residues ahead of where the CDR3 ends, so the germline J gene completes it. The chain carries TRBV19 and TRBJ2-7; TRBD1 matches at 10 bases. There are 13 residues in the CDR3. The ends lost 8 bases at V and 2 bases at J; junction bases unmatched: 3. CDR1 and CDR2 (germline): LNHDA, SQIVND (reference sequence). The CDR3 reads CASGDRGAYEQYF. CDR3 bases read: TGTGCCAGTGGGGACAGGGGCGCCTACGAG.

The table lists this clone with many counts. Read coverage stops 3 residues before the CDR3 terminus; the germline J gene supplies the remainder. The chain has TRBV7-2 and TRBJ2-1; D remains ambiguous. CDR3 length equals 13 residues. Trimming cost V 5 bases and J 3 bases, with 8 bases left between them. The germline CDR1 and CDR2 sequences are SGHTA and FQGNSA. The sequenced part of the CDR3 DNA is TGTGCCAGCAGCCCCGTTTTCTACAATGAG. Translation: CASSPVFYNE. The CDR3 in its entirety is CASSPVFYNEQFF.

This clone was observed many times. The DNA ends 3 residues before the CDR3 does, and the rest of the CDR3 is filled in from the germline J gene. J is TRBJ1-5 and V is TRBV2; D is perhaps TRBD1 (5 bases). V was clipped by 9 bases and J by 1 base, with 10 bases between them. The germline V gene has CDR1 SNHLY and CDR2 FYNNEI. The CDR3 is made up of 13 amino acids. The DNA read from the CDR3 is TGTGCCAGTGGGGCAGAGAGCAATCAGCCC. Translating it yields CASGAESNQP. The whole CDR3 protein is CASGAESNQPQHF.

This clone was seen more than once but under ten times. The read finishes 3 residues shy of the CDR3 end, and the germline J gene is used to complete it. The chain links TRBV6-1 to TRBJ1-6, with D possibly matching TRBD1 (5 bases). Germline V lookup: CDR1 MNHNS, CDR2 SASEGT. The CDR3 has 14 residues. V shed 0 bases and J shed 10 bases, with 10 bases lying between them. The CDR3 sequence: CASSEARGVSPLHF. The sequenced part of the CDR3 DNA is TGTGCCAGCAGTGAAGCTAGGGGTGTCTCACCC.

Only a few counts were recorded for this clone. The sequence runs out 3 residues before the end of the CDR3; the remainder is reconstructed from the germline J gene. The V gene is TRBV7-8, the J gene TRBJ1-1; D possibly corresponds to TRBD1 (5 bases). CDR1 is SGHVS, CDR2 FQNEAQ, per germline. Trimming left V 3 bases short and J 7 bases short, with 15 bases between. The CDR3 is 14 residues long. The CDR3 loop is CASSLVALGDEAFF. The DNA read from the CDR3 is TGTGCCAGCAGCTTGGTTGCATTAGGGGATGAA.

This clone appeared many times. With the read ending 3 residues before the CDR3 end, the germline J gene is used to fill in that end. The genes are TRBV20-1 and TRBJ2-3; 8 bases are a match to TRBD2. In germline, CDR1 is DFQATT, CDR2 SNEGSKA (reference sequence). This CDR3 has 16 residues. Trimming at V came to 3 bases and at J to 0 bases, leaving 8 bases not matched to a gene. The CDR3 loop is CSASLTASGSTDTQYF. CDR3 DNA (partial): TGCAGTGCTAGTTTGACGGCTAGCGGGAGCACAGATACG.